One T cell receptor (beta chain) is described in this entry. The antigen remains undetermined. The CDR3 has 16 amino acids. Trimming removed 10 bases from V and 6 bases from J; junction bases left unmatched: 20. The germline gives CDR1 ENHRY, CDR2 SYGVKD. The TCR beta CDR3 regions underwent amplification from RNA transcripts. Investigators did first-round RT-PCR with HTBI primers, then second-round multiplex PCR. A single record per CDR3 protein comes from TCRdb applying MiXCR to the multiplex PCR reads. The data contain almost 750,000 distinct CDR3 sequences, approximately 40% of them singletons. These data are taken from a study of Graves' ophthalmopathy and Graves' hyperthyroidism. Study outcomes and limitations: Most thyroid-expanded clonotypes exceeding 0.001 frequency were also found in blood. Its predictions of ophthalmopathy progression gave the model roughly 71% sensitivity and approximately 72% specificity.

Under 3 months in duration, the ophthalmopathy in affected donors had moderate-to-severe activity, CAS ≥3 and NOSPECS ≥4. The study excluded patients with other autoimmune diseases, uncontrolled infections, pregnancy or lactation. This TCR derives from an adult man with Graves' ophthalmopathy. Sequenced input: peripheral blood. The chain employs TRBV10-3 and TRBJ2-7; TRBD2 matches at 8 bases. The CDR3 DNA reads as TGTGCCAGCATAAGACTAGCGTCGGGCCGTTACGTCGAGCAGTACTTC. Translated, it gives CASIRLASGRYVEQYF.